One sample yielded the 32 T cell receptor beta chains listed below, sequenced in a study of T cells in Graves' hyperthyroidism and ophthalmopathy. RNA transcripts yielded amplified TCR beta CDR3 regions. HTBI primers were the set used in a first-round RT-PCR of the TCR CDR3. TCRdb independently ran MiXCR on the multiplex PCR reads; one entry per CDR3 protein. The data contain 750,000 to 900,000 distinct CDR3 sequences, 38% of them singletons. Sequencing used blood. The receptors here all came from a man younger than 35 with Graves' hyperthyroidism.

The chain couples TRBV10-3 to TRBJ1-5; TRBD1 agrees at 8 bases. CDR3 length equals 14 residues. The trim removed 6 bases at V and 3 bases at J, leaving 4 bases unmatched. Germline-derived CDR1 and CDR2 are ENHRY and SYGVKD. DNA of the CDR3: TGTGCCATCAGACAGGGGGGGTTCAATCAGCCCCAGCATTTT. Translated, it gives CAIRQGGFNQPQHF.

This clonotype was observed many times. This chain uses TRBV7-8 with TRBJ2-5; D is unclear. Looked up from germline, CDR1 is SGHVS and CDR2 is FQNEAQ. CDR3 length: 15 amino acids. Trimming left V 1 base short and J 2 bases short, with 11 bases between. CDR3 in amino acids: CASSLESGWQETQYF. The DNA of the CDR3 is TGTGCCAGCAGCTTAGAGTCCGGATGGCAAGAGACCCAGTACTTC.

The chain employs TRBV19 and TRBJ1-2, with D possibly TRBD1 on 6 matching bases. CDR3 length equals 14 residues. Germline lookup yields CDR1 LNHDA and CDR2 SQIVND (reference sequence). Between the trimmed V and J ends, which lost 6 bases and 8 bases, there was a span of 19 bases. CDR3 loop: CASSPLAGAGGYTF. The DNA of the CDR3 is TGTGCCAGTAGCCCTTTAGCGGGGGCTGGCGGCTACACCTTC.

This clonotype was seen repeatedly, ten times or more. The rearrangement links TRBV29-1 to TRBJ2-5, with 13 bases aligning to TRBD2. The CDR3 has 15 residues. Germline V gene data show CDR1 as SQVTM and CDR2 as ANQGSEA. V was clipped by 1 base and J by 7 bases; unmatched bases: 6. The CDR3 DNA follows: TGCAGCGTTGAAGGGACTAGCGGGAGTTATGGGACCCAGTACTTC. Its translation is CSVEGTSGSYGTQYF.

Points on this clonotype: An end of the junction differs from the germline gene, which may be a read error. J is TRBJ1-1 and V is TRBV7-7, with 10 positions matching TRBD1. This CDR3 spans 15 amino acids. Germline V gives CDR1 SSHAT, CDR2 FNYEAQ (reference sequence). CDR3 amino acids: CASSQVGQGVSEAFF. The DNA for the CDR3 is TGCGCCAGCAGCCAAGTCGGACAGGGGGTATCTGAAGCTTTCTTT.

The chain employs TRBV28 and TRBJ2-7; D is possibly TRBD1 or TRBD2 (5 bases each). The V gene lost 7 bases and the J gene lost 3 bases, with 16 bases spanning the gap. Germline V lookup: CDR1 MDHEN, CDR2 SYDVKM. The CDR3 loop spans 14 amino acids. CDR3 amino acids: CASTQGDPVYEQYF. Written as DNA, the CDR3 is TGTGCCAGCACCCAAGGGGACCCGGTCTACGAGCAGTACTTC.

J is TRBJ1-4 and V is TRBV7-2; 7 nucleotides agree with TRBD1. Germline CDR1 SGHTA, CDR2 FQGNSA. After removal of 4 bases from V and 8 bases from J, the junction contained 10 bases not matched to a gene. The CDR3 consists of 15 residues. CDR3 sequence reads: CASSSPTGVGEKLFF. Written as DNA, the CDR3 is TGTGCCAGCAGCTCCCCAACAGGGGTAGGGGAAAAACTGTTTTTT.

The V call is TRBV20-1, the J call TRBJ2-7, with D uncertain. Germline CDR1 DFQATT, CDR2 SNEGSKA (reference sequence). V gave up 3 bases and J gave up 0 bases, with 12 bases separating them. This CDR3 is 14 amino acids long. The CDR3 bases are TGCAGTGCTAGGGGCAAGGCTTTCTCCTACGAGCAGTACTTC. Translation gives CSARGKAFSYEQYF.

This clonotype appeared a few times. This chain links TRBV12-3 or TRBV12-4 with TRBJ2-7, with D perhaps assigned TRBD1 or TRBD2 (5 bases each). This CDR3 comprises 13 residues. The V end was cut by 5 bases, the J end by 5 bases, with 13 bases between. The CDR3 here is CASSAPGRHEQYF. The CDR3 DNA follows: TGTGCCAGCAGTGCTCCGGGACGCCACGAGCAGTACTTC.

This clonotype was counted many times. V and J are TRBV15 and TRBJ1-1; D not resolved. V lost 0 bases to trimming and J lost 4 bases, with 12 bases between them. The CDR3 length is 15 residues. Germline loops: CDR1 LNHNV, CDR2 YYDKDF (reference sequence). For the CDR3, the DNA is TGTGCCACCAGCAGAGATCGGGGTCCAGGCACTGAAGCTTTCTTT. Translation gives CATSRDRGPGTEAFF.

The rearrangement uses TRBV7-2 and TRBJ2-2; D is uncertain. Trimming shortened V by 5 bases and J by 6 bases, and 16 bases separated the two germline ends. CDR3 length equals 15 residues. Germline CDR1 and CDR2: SGHTA and FQGNSA. Here the CDR3 DNA reads TGTGCCAGCAGCCGCTTCGCTGCTGGGGCCGGGGAGCTGTTTTTT. This encodes CASSRFAAGAGELFF. Complete variable domain (other parts from reference TRBV7-2 and TRBJ2-2): GAGVSQSPSNKVTEKGKDVELRCDPISGHTALYWYRQSLGQGLEFLIYFQGNSAPDKSGLPSDRFSAERTGGSVSTLTIQRTQQEDSAVYLCASSRFAAGAGELFFGEGSRLTVL.

The sample holds many counts of this clonotype. The CDR3 DNA reads as TGCAGCGTGACAGGGGGGTTTGGCACTGAAGCTTTCTTT. Translated, it gives CSVTGGFGTEAFF. V gene TRBV29-1 combines with J gene TRBJ1-1, with TRBD1 matching 9 bases. CDR3 length: 13 residues. V lost 6 bases and J lost 4; bases outside the gene matches: 6. Per germline, CDR1 SQVTM and CDR2 ANQGSEA.

This clonotype was seen more than once but under ten times. The chain couples TRBV11-2 to TRBJ1-2, with 7 bases aligning to TRBD1. This CDR3 region has 15 residues. Germline V CDR1 and CDR2: SGHAT, FQNNGV. J gave up 5 bases and V 4 bases, and 10 bases lay outside the gene matches. CDR3 bases: TGTGCCAGCAGCTCCCTACGGGGACAGCTTTATGGCTACACCTTC. This sequence encodes CASSSLRGQLYGYTF.

Only a few counts were recorded for this clonotype. The chain links TRBV2 to TRBJ1-4; TRBD1 is a possible D gene (5 bases). With 5 bases removed from V and 7 bases from J, the gap between germline ends came to 11 bases. The CDR3 sequence is 13 residues long. Germline lookup yields CDR1 SNHLY and CDR2 FYNNEI. The CDR3, as DNA: TGTGCCAGCAGTTTCGGGGGAAGTGAAAAACTGTTTTTT. Translated: CASSFGGSEKLFF.

This clonotype came up many times. The chain joins TRBV10-3 to TRBJ1-4; TRBD1 aligns across 7 bases. CDR1 is ENHRY and CDR2 is SYGVKD in the germline V gene. V shed 8 bases, J shed 8 bases, and the junction held 11 bases outside the gene matches. The CDR3 contains 14 residues. The CDR3 DNA is TGTGCCATCGCCGAGGGGGCAAGCGACGAAAAACTGTTTTTT. Translating it yields CAIAEGASDEKLFF.

The chain uses TRBV10-3 and TRBJ1-6; D is unclear. Trimming pared 10 bases from V and 7 bases from J, leaving 20 bases between. The CDR3 contains 15 residues. CDR1 is ENHRY, CDR2 SYGVKD, per germline. The CDR3 DNA sequence: TGTGCCAGCATTATGACTCCGACACCCAATTCACCCCTCCACTTT. Protein product: CASIMTPTPNSPLHF.

The rearrangement uses TRBV5-1 and TRBJ2-7; D may be TRBD1 or TRBD2 (6 bases each). The CDR3 is 13 amino acids. CDR1 and CDR2 from the germline V gene are SGHRS and YFSETQ. Trimming took off 3 bases at V and 6 bases at J, with 13 bases between the two ends. Here the CDR3 DNA reads TGCGCCAGCAGCTGGACCGGGGGCGGCGAGCAGTACTTC. Its protein product is CASSWTGGGEQYF.

At least ten counts were recorded for this clonotype. For the CDR3, the DNA is TGCAGTGCTAGTCGTAAAGGCTACGAGCAGTACTTC. It is translated as CSASRKGYEQYF. The chain employs TRBV20-1 and TRBJ2-7, with D unresolved. This CDR3 region has 12 residues. Per germline, CDR1 DFQATT and CDR2 SNEGSKA (reference sequence). The germline V and J ends were trimmed by 3 bases and 3 bases, with 9 bases remaining between them.

The sample holds many counts of this clonotype. The chain links TRBV19 to TRBJ1-6; 9 nucleotides agree with TRBD1. This CDR3 contains 15 residues. The germline gives CDR1 LNHDA, CDR2 SQIVND (reference sequence). V lost 0 bases to trimming and J lost 9 bases; unmatched junction nucleotides: 3. The CDR3 DNA reads as TGTGCCAGTAGTATAGAGGGGACAGGGATTTCACCCCTCCACTTT. This encodes CASSIEGTGISPLHF.

This clonotype was counted at least ten times. The CDR3 coding sequence is TGTGCCACCAGCAGAAGGGGACAGGGAGGCTACGAGCAGTACTTC. Residues: CATSRRGQGGYEQYF. The chain recombines TRBV15 with TRBJ2-7; 9 bases match TRBD1. This CDR3 comprises 15 residues. Looked up from germline, CDR1 is LNHNV and CDR2 is YYDKDF (reference sequence). Trimming at V came to 2 bases and at J to 3 bases, leaving 5 bases not matched to a gene. Supplemented by reference TRBV15 and TRBJ2-7, the full variable domain reads DAMVIQNPRYQVTQFGKPVTLSCSQTLNHNVMYWYQQKSSQAPKLLFHYYDKDFNNEADTPDNFQSRRPNTSFCFLDIRSPGLGDTAMYLCATSRRGQGGYEQYFGPGTRLTVT.

The V and J genes are TRBV7-2 and TRBJ2-2; TRBD2 matches at 11 bases. CDR3 length: 15 amino acids. The germline V gene encodes CDR1 SGHTA and CDR2 FQGNSA. With 8 bases clipped from V and 4 bases from J, the junction kept 6 bases outside the gene matches. The CDR3 nucleotides read TGTGCCAGCTCACTAGCGGGAGTTATCACCGGGGAGCTGTTTTTT. Protein sequence: CASSLAGVITGELFF. The full variable domain, in which reference TRBV7-2 and TRBJ2-2 provide the parts outside the CDR3, is GAGVSQSPSNKVTEKGKDVELRCDPISGHTALYWYRQSLGQGLEFLIYFQGNSAPDKSGLPSDRFSAERTGGSVSTLTIQRTQQEDSAVYLCASSLAGVITGELFFGEGSRLTVL.

This clonotype was picked up a small number of times. J is TRBJ1-2 and V is TRBV4-1; possibly TRBD1 for D (5 bases). Trimming took off 5 bases at V and 4 bases at J, with 17 bases between the two ends. This CDR3 spans 15 amino acids. Germline V gene sequence: CDR1 MGHRA, CDR2 YSYEKL. CDR3 sequence (DNA): TGCGCCAGCAGCGAACCGGGACTCGGGGGCTATGGCTACACCTTC. Amino acid sequence: CASSEPGLGGYGYTF.

This clonotype was detected many times. CDR3 protein: CASRVREQETQYF. The CDR3 nucleotides are TGTGCCAGTAGGGTAAGGGAACAAGAGACCCAGTACTTC. The chain couples TRBV19 to TRBJ2-5; D uncertain. The CDR3 covers 13 residues. V was shortened by 6 bases and J by 2 bases, with 10 bases between the two germline ends. The germline gives CDR1 LNHDA, CDR2 SQIVND (reference sequence).

This clonotype came up a few times. CDR3 in DNA: TGCGCCAGCAGCCAAGTTCCAGACCCCGAAGAAAAACTGTTTTTT. Its translation is CASSQVPDPEEKLFF. The chain carries TRBV4-1 and TRBJ1-4; D is ambiguous. Germline CDR1 reads MGHRA; CDR2 reads YSYEKL. The ends were cut back, 1 base at V and 8 bases at J, with 14 bases in the middle. There are 15 residues in the CDR3.

This chain joins TRBV13 and TRBJ2-7, with TRBD1 as a possible D gene (5 bases). Germline values: CDR1 PRHDT, CDR2 FYEKMQ (reference sequence). This CDR3 has 14 amino acids. V lost 0 bases to trimming and J lost 6 bases, with 12 bases between them. The CDR3 here is CASSLGAGKGEQYF. CDR3 nucleotides: TGTGCCAGCAGCTTAGGTGCAGGGAAGGGCGAGCAGTACTTC.

This clonotype was counted once. This chain connects TRBV5-1 to TRBJ2-2; TRBD2 matches 9 bases. V lost 2 bases, J lost 6 bases, and 2 bases stayed unmatched. CDR1 and CDR2 from the germline V gene are SGHRS and YFSETQ. The CDR3 runs 14 residues. CDR3 DNA: TGCGCCAGCAGCTTCCAGCGGGGGGCCGGGGAGCTGTTTTTT. This gives the protein CASSFQRGAGELFF.

This CDR3 reads CASSLNRGSVEPQHF. DNA of the CDR3: TGTGCCAGCAGCTTGAACAGGGGGTCGGTGGAGCCCCAGCATTTT. V gene TRBV9 combines with J gene TRBJ1-5, with 8 bases that match TRBD1. J was trimmed by 8 bases and V by 4 bases; bases with no gene match: 11. This CDR3 is 15 amino acids long. Germline assignment: CDR1 SGDLS and CDR2 YYNGEE.

This clonotype was counted ten times or more. The DNA of the CDR3 is TGTGCCAGCAGCCCCGGGACGGTAGCCTACGAGCAGTACTTC. Translation: CASSPGTVAYEQYF. V and J are TRBV25-1 and TRBJ2-7; perhaps D is TRBD1 or TRBD2 (5 bases each). Germline V CDR1 and CDR2: MGHDK, SYGVNS. The CDR3 has 14 amino acids. The germline V and J ends were trimmed by 6 bases and 2 bases, with 14 bases remaining between them.

About this clonotype: A read error may be the cause here, since a much bigger clone is one base away. As DNA, the CDR3 is TGTGCCAGCAGCCGTCGGGGGTCCGCCTACGAGCAGTGCTTC. Its protein product is CASSRRGSAYEQCF. This rearrangement joins TRBV7-9 to TRBJ2-7; tentative D call: TRBD2 (6 bases). The CDR3 totals 14 residues. Germline CDR1 SEHNR, CDR2 FQNEAQ (reference sequence).

The sample holds many counts of this clonotype. The rearrangement links TRBV19 to TRBJ1-1, with a weak D call TRBD1 (6 bases). With 8 bases removed from V and 1 base from J, the gap between germline ends came to 14 bases. Germline CDR1 LNHDA, CDR2 SQIVND (reference sequence). This CDR3 has 14 amino acids. This CDR3 is CASPGGGTNTEAFF. In DNA form, the CDR3 reads TGTGCCAGTCCTGGAGGGGGGACGAACACTGAAGCTTTCTTT.

This clonotype was seen ten or more times. V and J are TRBV10-3 and TRBJ2-7; D unresolved. V shed 1 base and J shed 7 bases, with 5 bases lying between them. This CDR3 contains 11 residues. Per the germline V gene, CDR1 is ENHRY and CDR2 is SYGVKD. The CDR3 DNA reads as TGTGCCATCAGTGAGTTGAAGGAGCAGTACTTC. Protein: CAISELKEQYF.

The chain employs TRBV9 and TRBJ2-5; TRBD2 might be the D (6 bases). Germline V gene data show CDR1 as SGDLS and CDR2 as YYNGEE. V lost 3 bases to trimming and J lost 3 bases, with 15 bases between them. The CDR3 length is 15 residues. The CDR3 here is CASSGHFGTEETQYF. CDR3 DNA sequence: TGTGCCAGCAGCGGCCACTTCGGGACTGAAGAGACCCAGTACTTC.